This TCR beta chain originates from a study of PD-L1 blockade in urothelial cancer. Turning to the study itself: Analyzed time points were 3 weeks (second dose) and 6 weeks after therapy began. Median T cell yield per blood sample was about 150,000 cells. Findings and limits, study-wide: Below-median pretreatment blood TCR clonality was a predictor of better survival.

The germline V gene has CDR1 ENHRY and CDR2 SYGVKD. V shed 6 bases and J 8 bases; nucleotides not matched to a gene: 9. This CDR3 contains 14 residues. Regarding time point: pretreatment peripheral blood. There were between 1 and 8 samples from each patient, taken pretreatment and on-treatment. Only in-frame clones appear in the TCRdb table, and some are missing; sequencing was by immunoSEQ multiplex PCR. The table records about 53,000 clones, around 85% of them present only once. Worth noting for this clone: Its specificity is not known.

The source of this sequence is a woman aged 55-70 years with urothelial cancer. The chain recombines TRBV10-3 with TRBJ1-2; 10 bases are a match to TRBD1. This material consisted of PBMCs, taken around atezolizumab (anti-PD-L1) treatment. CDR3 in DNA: TGTGCCATCAGCGGGGACAGGGGCCAATTGGGCTACACCTTC. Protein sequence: CAISGDRGQLGYTF.